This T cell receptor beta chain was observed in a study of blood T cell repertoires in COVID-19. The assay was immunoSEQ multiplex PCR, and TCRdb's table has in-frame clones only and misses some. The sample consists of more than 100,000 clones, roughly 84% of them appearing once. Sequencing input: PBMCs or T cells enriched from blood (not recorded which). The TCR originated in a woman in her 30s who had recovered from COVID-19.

In nucleotides, the CDR3 is TGTGCCACCAGCAGTCGCCAGGGGAAAGAAGGCTACACCTTC. Its protein product is CATSSRQGKEGYTF. V usage is TRBV15 and J usage is TRBJ1-2, with a possible D match to TRBD1 (6 bases). The CDR3 contains 14 residues. The germline V gene encodes CDR1 LNHNV and CDR2 YYDKDF (reference sequence). V lost 3 bases to trimming and J lost 8 bases, with 16 bases between them.